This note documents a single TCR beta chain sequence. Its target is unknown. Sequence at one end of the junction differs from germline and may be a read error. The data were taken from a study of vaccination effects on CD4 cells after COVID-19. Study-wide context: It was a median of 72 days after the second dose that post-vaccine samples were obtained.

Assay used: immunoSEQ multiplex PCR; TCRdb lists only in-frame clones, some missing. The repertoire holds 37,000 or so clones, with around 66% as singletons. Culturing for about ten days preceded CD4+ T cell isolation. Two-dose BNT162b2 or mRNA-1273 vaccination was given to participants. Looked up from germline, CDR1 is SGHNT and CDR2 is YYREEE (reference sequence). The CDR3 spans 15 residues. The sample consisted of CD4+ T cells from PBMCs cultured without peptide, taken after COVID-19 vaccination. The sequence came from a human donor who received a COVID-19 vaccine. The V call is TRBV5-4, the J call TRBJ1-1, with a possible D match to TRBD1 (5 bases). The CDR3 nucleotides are TGTGCCAGCAGCTTGACCGTGACGGGGACCACTAAAGCTTTCTTT. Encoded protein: CASSLTVTGTTKAFF.